The T cell receptor beta chain described here comes from a study of cytomegalovirus exposure and HLA in healthy donors. Study findings and constraints: Segments of the TCR beta V type were, in most cases, productive about 87% or about 30% of the time in an earlier analysis. With later analysis, a missense DCLRE1C variant became linked to TCR beta V- and J-gene trimming.

Primers included in the PCR were 60 Vbeta and 13 Jbeta primers. Sequencing was performed with immunoSEQ multiplex PCR; in TCRdb, only in-frame clones are kept and a portion is missing. The table includes about 170,000 clones, more than 70% detected once. In regard to this clone: Its antigen remains unidentified.

Germline V lookup: CDR1 MNHEY, CDR2 SMNVEV (reference sequence). Trimming left V 6 bases short and J 0 bases short, with 14 bases between. There are 15 residues in the CDR3. This chain links TRBV27 with TRBJ1-2; D possibly corresponds to TRBD1 (5 bases). The sample comprised PBMCs. The clonotype comes from a girl aged 5-17 years in good health and CMV-seronegative. The DNA of the CDR3 is TGTGCCAGCAGACATCTGACAGCCCCTAACTATGGCTACACCTTC. Amino acid sequence: CASRHLTAPNYGYTF.